The T cell receptor (beta chain) under discussion was sequenced for a study of blood T cell repertoires in COVID-19. Authors' methods: Amplification with reference gene primers provided the estimates of nucleated cell counts. TCRdb's table, derived via immunoSEQ multiplex PCR, lists solely in-frame clones and lacks some. That table gives V, J and clone size, and the DNA gave D and trimming. The sample lists 200,000 to 250,000 clones, 65% to 90% occurring once. Germline CDR1 is MDHEN and CDR2 is SYDVKM. This CDR3 region has 13 residues. Trimming cost V 8 bases and J 5 bases; bases outside gene matches: 4.

This TCR was sampled from a woman between 50 and 59 years old with acute COVID-19. The chain recombines TRBV28 with TRBJ1-5, with 9 bases lining up with TRBD1. Sequencing was performed on PBMCs or T cells enriched from blood (not recorded which). The CDR3 DNA reads TGTGCCAGCGGGACAGGGTGGGATCAGCCCCAGCATTTT. Its protein is CASGTGWDQPQHF.